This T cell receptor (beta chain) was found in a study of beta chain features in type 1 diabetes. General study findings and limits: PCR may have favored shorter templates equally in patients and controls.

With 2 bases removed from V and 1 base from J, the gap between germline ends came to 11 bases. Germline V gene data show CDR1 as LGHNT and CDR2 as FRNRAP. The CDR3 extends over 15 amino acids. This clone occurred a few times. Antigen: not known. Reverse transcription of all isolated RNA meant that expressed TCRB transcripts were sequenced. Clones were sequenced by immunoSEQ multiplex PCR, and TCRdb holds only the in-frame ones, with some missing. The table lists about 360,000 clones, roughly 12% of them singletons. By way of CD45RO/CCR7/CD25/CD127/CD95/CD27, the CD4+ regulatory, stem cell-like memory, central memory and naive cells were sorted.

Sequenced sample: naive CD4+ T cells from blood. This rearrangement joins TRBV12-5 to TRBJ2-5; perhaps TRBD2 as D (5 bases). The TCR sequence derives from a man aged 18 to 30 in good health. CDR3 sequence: CASGLSSGFQETQYF. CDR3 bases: TGTGCTAGTGGTTTGTCCAGCGGTTTCCAAGAGACCCAGTACTTC. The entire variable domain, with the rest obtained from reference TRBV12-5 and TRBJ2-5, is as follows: DARVTQTPRHKVTEMGQEVTMRCQPILGHNTVFWYRQTMMQGLELLAYFRNRAPLDDSGMPKDRFSAEMPDATLATLKIQPSEPRDSAVYFCASGLSSGFQETQYFGPGTRLLVL.